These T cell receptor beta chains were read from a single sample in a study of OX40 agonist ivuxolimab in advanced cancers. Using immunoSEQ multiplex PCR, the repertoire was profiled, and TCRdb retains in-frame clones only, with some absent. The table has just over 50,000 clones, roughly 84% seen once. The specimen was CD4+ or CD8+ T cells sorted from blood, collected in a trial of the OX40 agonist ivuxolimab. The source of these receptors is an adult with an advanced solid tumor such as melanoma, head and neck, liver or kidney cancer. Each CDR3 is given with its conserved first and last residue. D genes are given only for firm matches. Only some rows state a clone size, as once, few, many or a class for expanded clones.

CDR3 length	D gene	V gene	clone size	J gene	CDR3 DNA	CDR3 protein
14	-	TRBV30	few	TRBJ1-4	TGTGCCCCCAAAAGGGGAGCAACTAATGAAAAACTGTTTTTT	CAPKRGATNEKLFF
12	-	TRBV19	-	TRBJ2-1	TGTGCCAGTAGAGGCCCCTACAATGAGCAGTTCTTC	CASRGPYNEQFF
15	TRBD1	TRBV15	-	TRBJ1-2	TGTGCCACCAGCAGGGAGACAGGGGGCGGCTATGGCTACACCTTC	CATSRETGGGYGYTF
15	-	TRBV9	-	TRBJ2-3	TGTGCCAGCAGCGTAGGCTGGGAAGGCACAGATACGCAGTATTTT	CASSVGWEGTDTQYF
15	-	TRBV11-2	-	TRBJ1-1	TGTGCCAGCAGCTTAGGGATGAGGGGCGTCGCTGAAGCTTTCTTT	CASSLGMRGVAEAFF
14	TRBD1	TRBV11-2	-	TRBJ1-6	TGTGCCAGCAGCTTAGGGACAGGGGGTTCACCCCTCCACTTT	CASSLGTGGSPLHF
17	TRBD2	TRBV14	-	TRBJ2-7	TGTGCCAGCAGCCAAAGCTTGGGACTAGCGGGGGGGCACGAGCAGTACTTC	CASSQSLGLAGGHEQYF
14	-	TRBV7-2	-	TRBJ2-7	TGTGCCAGCAGCTCTCTTCGGGGGAACTACGAGCAGTACTTC	CASSSLRGNYEQYF
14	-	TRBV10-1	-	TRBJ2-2	TGCGCCAGCAGTCGCGGCGGTGGCACCGGGGAGCTGTTTTTT	CASSRGGGTGELFF
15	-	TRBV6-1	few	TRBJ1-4	TGTGCCAGCAGTGCGGCAACAGGTTACCGGGGGGAACTGTTTTTT	CASSAATGYRGELFF
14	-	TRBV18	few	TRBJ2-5	TGTGCCAGCTCACTGGGAGGTTACCAAGAGACCCAGTACTTC	CASSLGGYQETQYF
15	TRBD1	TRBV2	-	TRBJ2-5	TGTGCCAGCAGGCAGGGACAGGGCCCCCAAGAGACCCAGTACTTC	CASRQGQGPQETQYF
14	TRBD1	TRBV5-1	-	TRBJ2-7	TGCGCCAGCAGCTTGGCCGGACAGGGCTACGAGCAGTACTTC	CASSLAGQGYEQYF
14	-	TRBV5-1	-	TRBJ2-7	TGCGCCAGCAGCTTGCAGGGGCCGGCCTACGAGCAGTACTTC	CASSLQGPAYEQYF
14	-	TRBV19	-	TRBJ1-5	TGTGCCAGTAGGCCAGGGTGGAGCAATCAGCCCCAGCATTTT	CASRPGWSNQPQHF
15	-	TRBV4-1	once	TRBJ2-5	TGCGCCAGCAGCCAAGTGTTTAGCGTTCGAGAGACCCAGTACTTC	CASSQVFSVRETQYF
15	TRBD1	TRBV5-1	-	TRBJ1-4	TGCGCCAGCAGCCCAAGTGGGACAGGGAATGAAAAGCTGTTTTTT	CASSPSGTGNEKLFF
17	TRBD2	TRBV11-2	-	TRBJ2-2	TGTGCCAGCAGCCAGAGCCTACTAGCGGGGGGTCACGGGGAGCTGTTTTTT	CASSQSLLAGGHGELFF
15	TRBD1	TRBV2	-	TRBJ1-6	TGTGCCAGCAGGGGGGACAGATTCTATAATTCACCCCTCCACTTT	CASRGDRFYNSPLHF
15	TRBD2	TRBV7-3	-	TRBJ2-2	TGTGCCAGCAGCTTAAATGTGGCGGGGGCCGGGGAGCTGTTTTTT	CASSLNVAGAGELFF
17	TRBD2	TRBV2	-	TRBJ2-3	TGTGCCAGCAGTCGAGAGGGGCGGGGGGGCCTTAGAGATACGCAGTATTTT	CASSREGRGGLRDTQYF
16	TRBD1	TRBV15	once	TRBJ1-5	TGTGCCACCAGCGGCGACAGGGGGTATAGCAATCAGCCCCAGCATTTT	CATSGDRGYSNQPQHF
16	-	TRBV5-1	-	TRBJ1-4	TGCGCCAGCAGCAGAGCTTCCATTGCAACTAATGAAAAACTGTTTTTT	CASSRASIATNEKLFF
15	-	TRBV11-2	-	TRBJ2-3	TGTGCCAGCAGCTTTTTTAGGGGGGGCGCAGATACGCAGTATTTT	CASSFFRGGADTQYF
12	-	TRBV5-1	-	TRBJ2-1	TGCGCCAGCAGCTTAAGGGTAAATGAGCAGTTCTTC	CASSLRVNEQFF
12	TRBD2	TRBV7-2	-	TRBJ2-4	TGTGCCAGCAGCCCCAGCGGGGGCATTCAGTACTTC	CASSPSGGIQYF
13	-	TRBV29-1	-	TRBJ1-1	TGCAGCGTTGAAGAGGGAATGAACACTGAAGCTTTCTTT	CSVEEGMNTEAFF
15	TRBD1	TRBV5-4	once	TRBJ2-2	TGTGCCAGCAGACGAGGGACAGGGCAGTCCGGGGAGCTGTTTTTT	CASRRGTGQSGELFF
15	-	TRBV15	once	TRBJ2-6	TGTGCCACCAGCCTGGCCCTCGGTGGGGCCAACGTCCTGACTTTC	CATSLALGGANVLTF
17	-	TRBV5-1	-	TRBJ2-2	TGCGCCAGCAGCTACCCACTCGTCCAGGGAGCCACCGGGGAGCTGTTTTTT	CASSYPLVQGATGELFF
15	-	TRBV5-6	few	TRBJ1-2	TGTGCCAGCAGCTTTATATCATGGACCGAGGGGGGCTACACCTTC	CASSFISWTEGGYTF
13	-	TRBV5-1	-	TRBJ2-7	TGCGCCAGCAGCTTGGATCTAGCATCCGAGCAGTACTTC	CASSLDLASEQYF
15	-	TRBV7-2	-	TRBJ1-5	TGTGCCAGCAGCTTAATTGGGGGTACCAATCAGCCCCAGCATTTT	CASSLIGGTNQPQHF
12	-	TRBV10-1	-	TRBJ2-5	TGCGCCAGCAGTACCGGACAAGAGACCCAGTACTTC	CASSTGQETQYF
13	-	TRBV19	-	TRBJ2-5	TGTGCCAGTAGTGAGGGACGGCAAGAGACCCAGTACTTC	CASSEGRQETQYF
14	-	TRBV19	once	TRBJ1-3	TGTGCCAGTATGGACATCGGGGGAGGAAACACCATATATTTT	CASMDIGGGNTIYF
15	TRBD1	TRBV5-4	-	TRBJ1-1	TGTGCCAGCAGAAGGACAGGGGGGGGGAACACTGAAGCTTTCTTT	CASRRTGGGNTEAFF
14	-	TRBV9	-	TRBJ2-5	TGTGCCAGCAGCCCACCGGGGGTAGTGGAGACCCAGTACTTC	CASSPPGVVETQYF
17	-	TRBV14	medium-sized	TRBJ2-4	TGTGCCAGCAGCCAAGATTCGTTCGCCGGGACCAAAAACATTCAGTACTTC	CASSQDSFAGTKNIQYF
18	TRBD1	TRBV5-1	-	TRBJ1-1	TGCGCCAGCAGCTTGGCCAGGGACAGGGGGCGATTGGACACTGAAGCTTTCTTT	CASSLARDRGRLDTEAFF
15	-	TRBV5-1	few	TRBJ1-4	TGCGCCAGCAGCCCTCTGGGGGCGGCTAATGAAAAACTGTTTTTT	CASSPLGAANEKLFF
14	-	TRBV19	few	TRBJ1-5	TGTGCCAGTAGCGTACAGGGAAGAGGCCAGCCCCAGCATTTT	CASSVQGRGQPQHF
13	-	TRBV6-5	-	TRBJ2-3	TGTGCCAGCAGGGCACAGGGCACAGATACGCAGTATTTT	CASRAQGTDTQYF
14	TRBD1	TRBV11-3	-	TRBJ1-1	TGTGCCAGCAGCCCGACAGGGTTGAACACTGAAGCTTTCTTT	CASSPTGLNTEAFF
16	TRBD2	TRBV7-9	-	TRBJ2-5	TGTGCCAGCGCCCGGACGGGAACGGGGGGTGGTGAGACCCAGTACTTC	CASARTGTGGGETQYF
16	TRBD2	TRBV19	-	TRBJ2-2	TGTGCCAGTAGTATAGCAGCGGGGGAGCACACCGGGGAGCTGTTTTTT	CASSIAAGEHTGELFF
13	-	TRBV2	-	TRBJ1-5	TGTGCCAGCATGGGGGTGCCAGTACAGCCCCAGCATTTT	CASMGVPVQPQHF
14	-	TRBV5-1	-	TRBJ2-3	TGCGCCAGCAGCTTGGTAGGGGCAGGAGATACGCAGTATTTT	CASSLVGAGDTQYF
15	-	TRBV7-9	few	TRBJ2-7	TGTGCCAGCAGCTTAATTTCAGGGAGAGCCTACGAGCAGTACTTC	CASSLISGRAYEQYF
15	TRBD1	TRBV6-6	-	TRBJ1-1	TGTGCCAGCAGTTACCCCCAGGGGGTAATCACTGAAGCTTTCTTT	CASSYPQGVITEAFF
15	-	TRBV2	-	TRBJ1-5	TGTGCCAGCAGTGAGGTCGGCACCACGACCGGGCCCCAGCATTTT	CASSEVGTTTGPQHF